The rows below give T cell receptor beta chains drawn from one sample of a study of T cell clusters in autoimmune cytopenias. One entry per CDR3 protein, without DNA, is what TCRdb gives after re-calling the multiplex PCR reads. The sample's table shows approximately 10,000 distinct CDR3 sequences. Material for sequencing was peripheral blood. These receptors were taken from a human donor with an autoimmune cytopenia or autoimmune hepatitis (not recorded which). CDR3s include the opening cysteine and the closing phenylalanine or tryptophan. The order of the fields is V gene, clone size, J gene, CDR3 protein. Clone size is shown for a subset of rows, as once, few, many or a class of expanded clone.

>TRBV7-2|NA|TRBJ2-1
CASSLTSASSYNEQFF
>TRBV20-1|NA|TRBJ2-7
CSASRAQEGYEQYF
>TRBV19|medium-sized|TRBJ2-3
CASSIGAASTDTQYF
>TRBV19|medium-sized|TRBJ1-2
CASSVSGGTDLLYGYTF
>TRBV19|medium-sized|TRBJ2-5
CASSMDVDGTQYF
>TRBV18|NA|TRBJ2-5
CASSPQPLGGRETQYF
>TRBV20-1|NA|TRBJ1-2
CSASSGAGVSYGYTF
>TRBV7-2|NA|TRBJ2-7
CASSLDISYEQYF
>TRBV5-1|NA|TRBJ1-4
CASSRGSTGVAEKLFF
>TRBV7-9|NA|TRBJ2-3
CASSYPWDTQYF
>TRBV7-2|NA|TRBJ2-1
CASSSRRSDNEQFF
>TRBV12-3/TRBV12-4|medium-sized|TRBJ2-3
CASRLPSGGASDTQYF
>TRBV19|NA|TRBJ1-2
CASSVRQGGAGYTF
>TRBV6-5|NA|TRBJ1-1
CASSYNRDSSAEAFF
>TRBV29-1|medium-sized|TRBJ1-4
CSVRTGGEKLFF
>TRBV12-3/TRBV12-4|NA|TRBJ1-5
CASSRVGGPQHF
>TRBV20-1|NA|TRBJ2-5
CSARGYEETQYF
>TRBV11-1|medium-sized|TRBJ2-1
CASSLATQNEQFF
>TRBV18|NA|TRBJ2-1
CASTSGGGSYEQFF
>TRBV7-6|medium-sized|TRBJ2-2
CASSSNSGESTGELFF
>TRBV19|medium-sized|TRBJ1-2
CASSDRPANYGYTF
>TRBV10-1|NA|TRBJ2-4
CASSPGQGVKNIQYF
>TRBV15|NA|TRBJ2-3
CATRTASVTDTQYF
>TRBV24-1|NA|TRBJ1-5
CATSDRDKNQPQHF
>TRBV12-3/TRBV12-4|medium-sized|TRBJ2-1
CASSPEAHEQFF
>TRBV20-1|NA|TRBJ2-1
CSARDLGLAGHSYNEQFF
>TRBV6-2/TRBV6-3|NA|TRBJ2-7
CASRGPSWEQYF
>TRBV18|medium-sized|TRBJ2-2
CASSSPLDTGELFF
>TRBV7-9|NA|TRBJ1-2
CASSFGQGGYGYTF
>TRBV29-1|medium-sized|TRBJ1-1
CSVVWENTEAFF
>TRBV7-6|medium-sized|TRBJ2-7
CASSLAGGPSYEQYF
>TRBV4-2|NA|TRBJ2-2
CASSQVPGGGTGELFF
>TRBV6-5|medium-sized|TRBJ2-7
CASRGASYEQYF
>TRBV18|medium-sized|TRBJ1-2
CASSPIDRVDYGYTF
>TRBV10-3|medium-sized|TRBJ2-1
CAISESIRAYNEQFF
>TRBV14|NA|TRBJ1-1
CASSPGRASTEAFF
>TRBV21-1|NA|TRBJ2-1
CASSKGESGEQFF
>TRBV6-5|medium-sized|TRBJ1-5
CASSYGGVGQPQHF
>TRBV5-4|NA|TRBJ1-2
CASSLALGQVYGYTF
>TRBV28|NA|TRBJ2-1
CASRIDKSSYNEQFF
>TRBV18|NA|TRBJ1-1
CASSPSGTPLNTEAFF
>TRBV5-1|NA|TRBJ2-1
CASSLILAGAGDEQFF
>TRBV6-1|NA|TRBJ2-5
CASSERASIAGGRETQYF
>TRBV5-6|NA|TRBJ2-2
CASSLGISAGELFF
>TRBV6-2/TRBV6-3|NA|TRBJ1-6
CASSYGQGRKNSPLHF
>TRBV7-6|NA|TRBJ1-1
CASSRQGEAFF
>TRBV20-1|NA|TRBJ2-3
CSAPTPGGQGDTQYF
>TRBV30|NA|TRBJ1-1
CAGRLGHTEAFF
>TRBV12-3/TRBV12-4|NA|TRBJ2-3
CATGTGGTQYF
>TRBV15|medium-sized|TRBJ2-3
CATSRERGYTQYF
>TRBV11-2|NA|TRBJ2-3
CASSLRTSGGTDTQYF
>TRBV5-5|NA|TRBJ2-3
CASIVFTGDTDTQYF
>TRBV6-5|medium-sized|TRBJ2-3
CASSSLGADTQYF
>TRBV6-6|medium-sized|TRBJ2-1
CASSTPYNEQFF
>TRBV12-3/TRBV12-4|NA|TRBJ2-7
CASSLTSGREYEQYF